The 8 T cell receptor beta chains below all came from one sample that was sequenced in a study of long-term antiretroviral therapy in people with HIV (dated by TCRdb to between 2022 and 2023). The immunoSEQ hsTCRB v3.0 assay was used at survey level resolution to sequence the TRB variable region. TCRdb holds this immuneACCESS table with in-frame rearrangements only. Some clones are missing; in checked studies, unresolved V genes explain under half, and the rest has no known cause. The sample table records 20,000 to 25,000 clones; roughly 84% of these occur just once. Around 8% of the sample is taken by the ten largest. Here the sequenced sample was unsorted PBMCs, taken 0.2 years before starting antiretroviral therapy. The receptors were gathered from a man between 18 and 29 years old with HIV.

CDR3 sequence reads: CASSLGDRVFDTQYF. In DNA, the CDR3 is TGTGCCAGCAGCTTAGGGGACAGGGTGTTTGATACGCAGTATTTT. V usage is TRBV11-3 and J usage is TRBJ2-3; 9 bases are a match to TRBD1. CDR1 is SGHNT and CDR2 is YENEEA in the germline V gene. The CDR3 runs to 15 residues. V trimming: 1 base; J trimming: 6 bases; junction bases outside the gene matches: 5.

The CDR3 DNA is TGTGCCAGCAGCGAGGCCCCGACAGGCACTGAAGCTTTCTTT. Translated, it gives CASSEAPTGTEAFF. The chain couples TRBV9 to TRBJ1-1; TRBD1 might be the D (6 bases). With 3 bases removed from V and 4 bases from J, the gap between germline ends came to 13 bases. This CDR3 region has 14 residues. The germline CDR1 and CDR2 sequences are SGDLS and YYNGEE. The whole variable domain, filled in from reference TRBV9 and TRBJ1-1, reads DSGVTQTPKHLITATGQRVTLRCSPRSGDLSVYWYQQSLDQGLQFLIQYYNGEERAKGNILERFSAQQFPDLHSELNLSSLELGDSALYFCASSEAPTGTEAFFGQGTRLTVV.

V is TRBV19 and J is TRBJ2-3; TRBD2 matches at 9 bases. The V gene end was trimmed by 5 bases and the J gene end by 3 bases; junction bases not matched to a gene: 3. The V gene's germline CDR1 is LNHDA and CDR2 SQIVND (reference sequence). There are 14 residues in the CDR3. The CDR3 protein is CASSVSGSTDTQYF. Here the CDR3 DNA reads TGTGCCAGTAGTGTTAGCGGGAGTACAGATACGCAGTATTTT. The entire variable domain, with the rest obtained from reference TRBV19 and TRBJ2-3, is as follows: DGGITQSPKYLFRKEGQNVTLSCEQNLNHDAMYWYRQDPGQGLRLIYYSQIVNDFQKGDIAEGYSVSREKKESFPLTVTSAQKNPTAFYLCASSVSGSTDTQYFGPGTRLTVL.

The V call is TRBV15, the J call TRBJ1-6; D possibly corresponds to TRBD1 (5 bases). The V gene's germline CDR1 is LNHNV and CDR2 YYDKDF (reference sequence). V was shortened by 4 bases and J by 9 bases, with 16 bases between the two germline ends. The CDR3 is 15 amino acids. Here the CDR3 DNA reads TGTGCCACCAGCACCTCAGGGCTCGGGGTTTCACCCCTCCACTTT. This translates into CATSTSGLGVSPLHF.

Here the CDR3 reads CASSLRLAGEDEQFF. The CDR3 DNA is TGTGCCAGCAGCCTACGACTAGCGGGTGAGGATGAGCAGTTCTTC. The chain uses TRBV13 and TRBJ2-1; 10 bases map to TRBD2. The CDR3 sequence is 15 residues long. Germline V gene lookup returns CDR1 PRHDT and CDR2 FYEKMQ (reference sequence). Losses at the gene ends were 5 bases for V and 8 bases for J; bases not matched to a gene: 9.

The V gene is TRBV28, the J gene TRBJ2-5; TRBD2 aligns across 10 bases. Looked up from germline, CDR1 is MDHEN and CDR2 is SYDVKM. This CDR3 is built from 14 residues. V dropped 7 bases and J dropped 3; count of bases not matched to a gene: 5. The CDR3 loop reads CASKPLAGEETQYF. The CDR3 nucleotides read TGTGCCAGCAAACCTCTAGCGGGAGAAGAGACCCAGTACTTC.

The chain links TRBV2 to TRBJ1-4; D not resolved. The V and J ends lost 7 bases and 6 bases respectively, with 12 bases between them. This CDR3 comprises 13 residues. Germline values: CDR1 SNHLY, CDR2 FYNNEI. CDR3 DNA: TGTGCCAGCAATATCAGAACAGATGAAAAACTGTTTTTT. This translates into CASNIRTDEKLFF. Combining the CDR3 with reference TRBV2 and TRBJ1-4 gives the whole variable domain EPEVTQTPSHQVTQMGQEVILRCVPISNHLYFYWYRQILGQKVEFLVSFYNNEISEKSEIFDDQFSVERPDGSNFTLKIRSTKLEDSAMYFCASNIRTDEKLFFGSGTQLSVL.

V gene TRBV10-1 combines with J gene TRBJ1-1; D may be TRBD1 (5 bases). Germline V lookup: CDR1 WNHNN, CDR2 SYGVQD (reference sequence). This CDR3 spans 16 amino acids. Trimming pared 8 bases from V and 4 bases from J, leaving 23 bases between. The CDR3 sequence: CASPPGWQGRFTEAFF. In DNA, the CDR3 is TGCGCCAGCCCCCCCGGTTGGCAGGGACGGTTCACTGAAGCTTTCTTT.